The clone carrying this T cell receptor (beta chain) was recorded only once. The source of the sample is a study of blood T cell repertoires in COVID-19. Study in general: The study drew acute and convalescent COVID-19 samples from the United States, Italy and Spain. T cells, B-cell-depleted T cells, or PBMCs provided the cDNA or gDNA that served as material.

Seattle patients were enrolled during active infection and followed longitudinally. Under the authors' procedure: From reference gene primer amplification, estimates of nucleated cell counts were derived. TCRdb's copy holds only in-frame clones and misses some; the assay was immunoSEQ multiplex PCR. V and J calls and clone size come straight from that table; D and trimming were deduced from the DNA. The repertoire holds under 250,000 clones, with nearly 90% as singletons. V shed 2 bases and J shed 5 bases, with 13 bases lying between them. Germline values: CDR1 SGHTA, CDR2 FQGNSA. This CDR3 has 15 amino acids.

The sequencing sample was made of peripheral blood. The receptor's source is a man aged 45 to 65 with COVID-19, enrolled during active disease. The chain is built from TRBV7-2 and TRBJ2-1; D possibly corresponds to TRBD2 (5 bases). CDR3 sequence: CASSLSRAPNNEQFF. The CDR3 nucleotides are TGTGCCAGCAGCTTATCGAGGGCTCCAAACAATGAGCAGTTCTTC.